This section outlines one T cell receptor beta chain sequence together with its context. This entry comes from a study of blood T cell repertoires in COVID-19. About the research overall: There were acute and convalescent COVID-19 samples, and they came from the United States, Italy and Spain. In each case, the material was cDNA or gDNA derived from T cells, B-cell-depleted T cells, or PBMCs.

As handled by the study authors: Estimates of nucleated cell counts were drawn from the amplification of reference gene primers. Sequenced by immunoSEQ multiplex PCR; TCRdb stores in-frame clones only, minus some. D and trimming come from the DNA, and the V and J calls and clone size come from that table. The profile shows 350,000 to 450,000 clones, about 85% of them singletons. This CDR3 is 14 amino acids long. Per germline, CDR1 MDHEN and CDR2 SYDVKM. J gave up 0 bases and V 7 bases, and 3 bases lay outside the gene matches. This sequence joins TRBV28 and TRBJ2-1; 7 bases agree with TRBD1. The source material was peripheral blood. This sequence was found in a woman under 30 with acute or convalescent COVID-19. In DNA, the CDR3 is TGTGCCAGCATCAGGGGGAGCTCCTACAATGAGCAGTTCTTC. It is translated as CASIRGSSYNEQFF.